Described below is a single TCR beta chain sequence and its context. As yet, its antigen is unknown. This sample was included in a study of T-cell memory formation after mild COVID-19. Study as a whole: In these data, TCR clusters were largely donor specific. Overall study findings and caveats: That cross-reactive memory joined was suggested by some responding clones appearing in pre-infection memory. Contracting clones from day 15 to 85 had balanced CD4/CD8; later expanders favoured CD4+. The second-wave clones peaking on day 37 were not confirmed as SARS-CoV-2-specific.

TCRdb called the 5' RACE reads again in MiXCR, with one record for every CDR3 protein. Of 350,000 to 550,000 distinct CDR3 sequences detected, about a sixth appear once; the ten largest clones hold roughly a fifth. J gave up 5 bases and V 2 bases, and 3 bases lay outside the gene matches. CDR3 size: 13 residues. Germline lookup yields CDR1 SGDLS and CDR2 YYNGEE. This sequence originates from a man between 18 and 29 years old who had mild COVID-19 (a few samples of this study predate the infection). Cell type and time point are not known. Sequencing was performed on PBMCs or a T cell subset sorted from them (not recorded which). V gene TRBV9 combines with J gene TRBJ1-1, with 7 bases that match TRBD1. The CDR3 spells CASSVETGTEAFF. In nucleotides, the CDR3 is TGTGCCAGCAGCGTCGAGACAGGGACTGAAGCTTTCTTT.